The entry that follows covers one T cell receptor beta chain sequence. Its target is not known. It was with 60 Vbeta and 13 Jbeta primers that the PCR ran. Generated by immunoSEQ multiplex PCR, the TCRdb table keeps only in-frame clones and is missing some. Altogether over 120,000 clones are present, around 80% being singletons, with the ten largest covering about 1.5%. This sample stems from a study of cytomegalovirus exposure and HLA in healthy donors. Across the whole study: HLA-typed donors were the source of 90 million or so unique TCRs, which an early data release held. Study-wide results and caveats: Productive status was seen about 87% or about 30% of the time for most TCR beta V segments in an earlier analysis. Associated with cytomegalovirus, according to the listing, were around 160 TCR beta chains. Most CMV-associated TCR beta chains were later found to appear HLA-restricted.

The CDR3 covers 13 residues. Germline V gives CDR1 SQVTM, CDR2 ANQGSEA. The sequence derives from a man aged 25 to 40 in good health and CMV-seropositive. This chain joins TRBV29-1 and TRBJ2-5; 8 positions agree with TRBD1. Matching the DNA end better, TRBJ2-7 makes the J call doubtful. Input material: PBMCs. CDR3 loop: CSVRQGTVGEQYF. In DNA, the CDR3 is TGCAGCGTGAGACAGGGGACGGTAGGCGAGCAGTACTTC.